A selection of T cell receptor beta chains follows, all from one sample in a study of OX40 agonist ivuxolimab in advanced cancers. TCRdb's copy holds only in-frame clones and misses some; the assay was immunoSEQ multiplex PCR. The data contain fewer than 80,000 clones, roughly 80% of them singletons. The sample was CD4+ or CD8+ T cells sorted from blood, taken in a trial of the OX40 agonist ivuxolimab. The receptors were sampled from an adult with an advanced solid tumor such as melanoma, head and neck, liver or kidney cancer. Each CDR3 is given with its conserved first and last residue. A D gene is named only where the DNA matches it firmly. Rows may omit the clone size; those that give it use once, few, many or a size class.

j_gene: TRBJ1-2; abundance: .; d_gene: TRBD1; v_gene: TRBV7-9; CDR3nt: TGTGCCAGCAGCTCAAGGACAGGGGAGGGATATGGCTACACCTTC; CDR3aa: CASSSRTGEGYGYTF
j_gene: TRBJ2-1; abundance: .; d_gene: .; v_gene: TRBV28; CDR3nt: TGTGCCAGCCAATGGAGGGGAGAAGGGTACAATGAGCAGTTCTTC; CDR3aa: CASQWRGEGYNEQFF
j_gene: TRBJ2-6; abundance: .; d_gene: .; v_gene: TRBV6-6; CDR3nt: TGTGCCAGCAGTCCAAGTCGCGGGGTCCTGACTTTC; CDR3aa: CASSPSRGVLTF
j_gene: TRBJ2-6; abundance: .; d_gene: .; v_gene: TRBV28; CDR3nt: TGTGCCAGCAGTCCCCAGTACTCTGGGGCCAACGTCCTGACTTTC; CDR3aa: CASSPQYSGANVLTF
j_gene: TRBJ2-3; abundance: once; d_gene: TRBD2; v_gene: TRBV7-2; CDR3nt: TGTGCCAGCACCCAGAGGGCTAGCGGGAGGGCAGATACGCAGTATTTT; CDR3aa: CASTQRASGRADTQYF
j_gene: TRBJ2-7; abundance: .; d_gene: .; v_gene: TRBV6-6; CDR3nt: TGTGCCAGCAGTTTCTTCCAGCAGGCAGGGGACTACGAGCAGTACTTC; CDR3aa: CASSFFQQAGDYEQYF
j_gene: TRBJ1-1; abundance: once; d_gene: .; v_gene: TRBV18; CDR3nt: TGTGCCAGCTCACCAGCAGGCCTCACTGAAGCTTTCTTT; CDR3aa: CASSPAGLTEAFF
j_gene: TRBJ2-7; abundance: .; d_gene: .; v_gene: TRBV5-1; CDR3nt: TGCGCCAGCAGCTTGGCCTGGTACATTTACGAGCAGTACTTC; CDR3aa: CASSLAWYIYEQYF
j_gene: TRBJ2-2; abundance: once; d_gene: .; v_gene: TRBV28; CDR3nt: TGTGCCAGCAGACCCGGACTACTCGCGAACACCGGGGAGCTGTTTTTT; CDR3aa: CASRPGLLANTGELFF
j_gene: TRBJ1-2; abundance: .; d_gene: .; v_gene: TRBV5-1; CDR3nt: TGCGCCAGCAGCTTGGGGAACTATGGCTACACCTTC; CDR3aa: CASSLGNYGYTF
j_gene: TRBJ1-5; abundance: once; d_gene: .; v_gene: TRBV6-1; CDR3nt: TGTGCCAGCAAATTTGGCAACGTTAATCAGCCCCAGCATTTT; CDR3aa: CASKFGNVNQPQHF
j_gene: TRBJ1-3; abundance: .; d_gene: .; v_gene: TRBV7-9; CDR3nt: TGTGCCAGCAGCTTAGCGAAGGCATTTGGAAACACCATATATTTT; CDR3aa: CASSLAKAFGNTIYF
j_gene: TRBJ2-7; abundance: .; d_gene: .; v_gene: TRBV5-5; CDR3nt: TGTGCCAGCAGCTACGGTGGTAGGGCGTCCTACGAGCAGTACTTC; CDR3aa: CASSYGGRASYEQYF
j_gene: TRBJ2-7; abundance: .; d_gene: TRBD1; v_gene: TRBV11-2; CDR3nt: TGTGCCAGCAGCTTGGTGGACAGGGAAGTCTACGAGCAGTACTTC; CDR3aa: CASSLVDREVYEQYF
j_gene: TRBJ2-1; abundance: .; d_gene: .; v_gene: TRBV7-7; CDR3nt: TGTGCCAGCAGCCCAAACCAGGGAAACTACAATGAGCAGTTCTTC; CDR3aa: CASSPNQGNYNEQFF
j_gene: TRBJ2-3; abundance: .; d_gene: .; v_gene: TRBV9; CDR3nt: TGTGCCAGCAGCGTATACCCCGTCGGGAGTTGGGCAGATACGCAGTATTTT; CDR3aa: CASSVYPVGSWADTQYF
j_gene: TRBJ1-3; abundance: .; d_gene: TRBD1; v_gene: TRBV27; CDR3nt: TGTGCCAGCAGTTTATCGGGGACAGGGGGCGCCCCGGGAAACACCATATATTTT; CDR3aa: CASSLSGTGGAPGNTIYF
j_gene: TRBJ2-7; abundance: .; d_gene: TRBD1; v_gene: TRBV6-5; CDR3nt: TGTGCCAGCAGTTACGGTATTGACAGGGGCTCCTACGAGCAGTACTTC; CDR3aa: CASSYGIDRGSYEQYF
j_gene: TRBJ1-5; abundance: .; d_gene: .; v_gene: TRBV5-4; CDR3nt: TGTGCCAGCAGCTTGGATAGCAATCAGCCCCAGCATTTT; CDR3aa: CASSLDSNQPQHF
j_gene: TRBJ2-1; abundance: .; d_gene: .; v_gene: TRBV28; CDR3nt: TGTGCCAGCAGTTTAAAGGGCGGGGCTGAGCAGTTCTTC; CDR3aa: CASSLKGGAEQFF
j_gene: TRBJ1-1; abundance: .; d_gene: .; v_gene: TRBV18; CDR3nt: TGTGCCAGCTCGCCGGACAGCAACACTGAAGCTTTCTTT; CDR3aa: CASSPDSNTEAFF
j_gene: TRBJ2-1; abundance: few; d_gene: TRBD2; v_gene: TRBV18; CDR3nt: TGTGCCAGCTCACCACGACTAGCGCGGCCCTCCTACAATGAGCAGTTCTTC; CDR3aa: CASSPRLARPSYNEQFF
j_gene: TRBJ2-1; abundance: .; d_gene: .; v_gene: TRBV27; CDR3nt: TGTGCCAGCAGTCTCAGACTAGTAAACTACAATGAGCAGTTCTTC; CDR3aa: CASSLRLVNYNEQFF
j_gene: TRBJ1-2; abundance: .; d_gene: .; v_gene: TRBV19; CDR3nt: TGTGCCAGTAGTCCGGGACTTACCGGTTATGGCTACACCTTC; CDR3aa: CASSPGLTGYGYTF
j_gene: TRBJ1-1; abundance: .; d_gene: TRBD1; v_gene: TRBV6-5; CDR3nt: TGTGCCAGCAGTCAGGGGGCGGCTGAAGCTTTCTTT; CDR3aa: CASSQGAAEAFF
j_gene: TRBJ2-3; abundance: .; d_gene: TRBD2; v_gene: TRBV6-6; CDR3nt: TGTGCCAGCAGACCTAGCGGGAAAACAGATACGCAGTATTTT; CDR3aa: CASRPSGKTDTQYF
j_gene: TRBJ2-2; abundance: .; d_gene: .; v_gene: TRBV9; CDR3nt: TGTGCCAGCAGCCTTAATCCGGAAACCGGGGAGCTGTTTTTT; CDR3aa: CASSLNPETGELFF
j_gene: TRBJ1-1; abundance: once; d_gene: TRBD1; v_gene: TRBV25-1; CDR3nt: TGTGCCAGCAGCCGCGGCAGGGGGTCGGTATACACTGAAGCTTTCTTT; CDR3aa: CASSRGRGSVYTEAFF
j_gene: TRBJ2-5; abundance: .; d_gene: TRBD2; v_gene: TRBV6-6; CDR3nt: TGTGCCAGCAGTTACGGAGCGGGGGGGCCGGAGACCCAGTACTTC; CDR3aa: CASSYGAGGPETQYF
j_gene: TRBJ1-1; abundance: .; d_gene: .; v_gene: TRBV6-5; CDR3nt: TGTGCCAGCAGTGTAAATATGAACACTGAAGCTTTCTTT; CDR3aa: CASSVNMNTEAFF
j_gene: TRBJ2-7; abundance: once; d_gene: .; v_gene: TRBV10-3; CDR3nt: TGTGCCACATCAGACACCCGGGAGCAGTACTTC; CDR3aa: CATSDTREQYF
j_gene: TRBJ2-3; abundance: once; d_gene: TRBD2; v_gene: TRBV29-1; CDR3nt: TGCAGCGTTGAAGCTAGGGACTTAGCGGGGGTCACAGATACGCAGTATTTT; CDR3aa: CSVEARDLAGVTDTQYF
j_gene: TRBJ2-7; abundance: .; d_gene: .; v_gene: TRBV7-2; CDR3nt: TGTGCCAGCAGCTTAGGGGCTCCCCCTCGGCGAGAGCAGTACTTC; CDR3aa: CASSLGAPPRREQYF
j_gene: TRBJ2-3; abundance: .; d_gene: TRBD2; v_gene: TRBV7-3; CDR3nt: TGTGCCAGCAGCCTCGGAGCGGGGCGCACAGATACGCAGTATTTT; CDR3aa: CASSLGAGRTDTQYF
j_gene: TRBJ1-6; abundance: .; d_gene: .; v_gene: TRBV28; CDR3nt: TGTGCCAGCAGTTTACTCCGGGGATCCTATAATTCACCCCTCCACTTT; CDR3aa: CASSLLRGSYNSPLHF
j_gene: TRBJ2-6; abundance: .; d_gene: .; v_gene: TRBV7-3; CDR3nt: TGTGCCAGCAGCCCCCCTGGGGCCAACGTCCTGACTTTC; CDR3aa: CASSPPGANVLTF
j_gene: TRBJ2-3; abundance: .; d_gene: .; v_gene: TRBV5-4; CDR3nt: TGTGCCAGCAGCTTGCCGGGGACGGAGGGAGATACGCAGTATTTT; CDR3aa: CASSLPGTEGDTQYF
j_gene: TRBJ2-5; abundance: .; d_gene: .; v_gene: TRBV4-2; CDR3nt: TGTGCCAGCAGCCAAGTCCTCGGGCGGAGGGGAGAGACCCAGTACTTC; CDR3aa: CASSQVLGRRGETQYF
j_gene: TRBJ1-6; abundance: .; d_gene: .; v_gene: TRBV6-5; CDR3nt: TGTGCCAGCAGTTACTCGTTACAGGGTTATTCACCCCTCCACTTT; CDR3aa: CASSYSLQGYSPLHF
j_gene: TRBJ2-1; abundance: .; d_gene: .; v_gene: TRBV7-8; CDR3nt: TGTGCCAGCAGCTTAGAGTCGGGAGTTTACAATGAGCAGTTCTTC; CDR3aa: CASSLESGVYNEQFF
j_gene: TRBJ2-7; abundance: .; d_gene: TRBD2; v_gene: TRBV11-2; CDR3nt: TGTGCCAGCAGCTTAGATGGTAGCGGGGTCTCCTACGAGCAGTACTTC; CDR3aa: CASSLDGSGVSYEQYF
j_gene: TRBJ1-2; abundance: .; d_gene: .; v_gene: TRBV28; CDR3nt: TGTGCCAGCGGCCGCGGGGACTATGGCTACACCTTC; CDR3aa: CASGRGDYGYTF
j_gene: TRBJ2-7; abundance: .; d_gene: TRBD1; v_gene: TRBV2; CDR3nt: TGTGCCAGCAGTGACCCGGGACAGGGGCTGCACGAGCAGTACTTC; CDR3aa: CASSDPGQGLHEQYF
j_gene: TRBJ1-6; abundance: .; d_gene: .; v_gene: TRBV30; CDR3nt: TGTGCCTGGAGTGTATTAGGGACCAGGAATTCACCCCTCCACTTT; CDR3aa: CAWSVLGTRNSPLHF
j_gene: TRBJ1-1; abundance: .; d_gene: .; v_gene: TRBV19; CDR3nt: TGTGCCAGTAGTATAAGGAACACTGAAGCTTTCTTT; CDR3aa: CASSIRNTEAFF
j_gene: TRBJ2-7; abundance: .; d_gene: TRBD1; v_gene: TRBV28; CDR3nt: TGTGCCAGCAGTGGGACAGGGCTACTCGAGCAGTACTTC; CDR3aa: CASSGTGLLEQYF
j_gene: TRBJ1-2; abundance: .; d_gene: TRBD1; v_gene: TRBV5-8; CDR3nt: TGTGCCAGCAGCGAAGACAGGGATGGCTACACCTTC; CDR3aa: CASSEDRDGYTF
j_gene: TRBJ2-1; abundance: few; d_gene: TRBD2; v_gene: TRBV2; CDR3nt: TGTGCCAGCACAGATGGGGGGGTTTCCTACAATGAGCAGTTCTTC; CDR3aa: CASTDGGVSYNEQFF
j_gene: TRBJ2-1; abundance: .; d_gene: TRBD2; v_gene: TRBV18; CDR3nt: TGTGCCAGCTCGCCGACTAGCGGGGGGCGGAATGAGCAGTTCTTC; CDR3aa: CASSPTSGGRNEQFF
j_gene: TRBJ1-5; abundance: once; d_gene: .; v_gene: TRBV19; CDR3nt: TGTGCCGGGTGGGGGGACGACACTTCCAATCAGCCCCAGCATTTT; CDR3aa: CAGWGDDTSNQPQHF
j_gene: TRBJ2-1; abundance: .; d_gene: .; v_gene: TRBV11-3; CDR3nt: TGTGCCAGCAGCTTAGATGGGGGGCGCTCCGATACTGAGCAGTTCTTC; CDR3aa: CASSLDGGRSDTEQFF
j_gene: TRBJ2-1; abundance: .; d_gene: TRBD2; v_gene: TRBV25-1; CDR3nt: TGTGCCAGCACCCGGGGGGGAAACTTCTACAATGAGCAGTTCTTC; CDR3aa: CASTRGGNFYNEQFF
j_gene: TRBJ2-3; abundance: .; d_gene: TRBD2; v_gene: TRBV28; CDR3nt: TGTGCCAGCAGTTTATCTGGGAGCGGGGGGCCCTTTTCGAGCACAGATACGCAGTATTTT; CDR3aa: CASSLSGSGGPFSSTDTQYF
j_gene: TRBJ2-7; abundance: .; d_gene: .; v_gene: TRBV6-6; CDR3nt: TGTGCCAGCAGTTACCCGGCGGCGAGCTCCTACGAGCAGTACTTC; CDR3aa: CASSYPAASSYEQYF
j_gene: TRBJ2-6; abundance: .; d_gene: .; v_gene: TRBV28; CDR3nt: TGTGCCAGCAGTTTATTTGGAAACTCTGGGGCCAACGTCCTGACTTTC; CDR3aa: CASSLFGNSGANVLTF
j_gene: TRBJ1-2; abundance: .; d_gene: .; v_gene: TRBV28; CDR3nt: TGTGCCAGCAGTTTCGTCAGAAACTATGGCTACACCTTC; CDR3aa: CASSFVRNYGYTF